This T cell receptor beta chain was sequenced in a study of PD-1 blockade in classical Hodgkin lymphoma (dated by TCRdb to 2018 to 2021). The study in broad terms: Nivolumab dosing was 3 mg/kg intravenously every 2 weeks, continuing until either disease progression or unacceptable toxicity. The study used CyTOF and TCR beta sequencing to define a peripheral blood immune signature of response to PD-1 blockade in classical Hodgkin lymphoma. What the authors observed across the whole study: Baseline diversity similar to that of newly diagnosed patients was observed in trial patients achieving complete response, whereas significantly lower diversity was observed in partial responders and progressors. Baseline TCR diversity was reported as lower in newly diagnosed patients than in healthy donors, and lower still in relapsed/refractory patients. Only a single clinical trial cohort was studied, and what caused the repertoire differences, possibly disease activity or prior therapy, remained undefined. Lower diversity was seen in patients whose nivolumab began less than 1 year after ASCT, and these patients were left out of later analyses so that immune reconstitution would not confound the results. A significant rise by C4D1 was seen in CD4+ but not CD8+ TCR diversity (p=0.0027 vs p=0.16), with the rise being most apparent in complete responders (p=0.02).

V drops 4 bases and J drops 1 base, leaving 12 bases in between. Inclusive of the bounding cysteine and phenylalanine, the CDR3 is 15 residues long. Only the CDR3 part of the read is kept: 45 bases, read in frame from the first base. According to the germline V gene, CDR1 reads SGHRS and CDR2 reads YFSETQ. Genomic DNA was isolated using the Qiagen DNeasy kit from unsorted PBMCs as well as from negatively selected CD4+ and CD8+ fractions. Amplification of TCR beta CDR3 regions was done by immunoSEQ multiplex PCR with primers that anneal to V and J segments. Amplification bias was minimized using a synthetic immune receptor repertoire, and residual bias was removed computationally after sequencing. Under the source paper's analysis protocol: Custom Python scripts were used to quantify repertoire diversity as the Shannon entropy index. Unsorted, CD4+ and CD8+ repertoires were examined separately, except in combined analyses, for which CD4+ and CD8+ sequences were merged in silico. Clonal expansion was defined as at least a 2-fold frequency increase after treatment relative to C1D1, with a pseudocount of 0.5 for undetected baseline clones. Clones with 0 or 1 copy at C1D1 were defined as singleton clones, while clones with 2 or more copies were defined as non-singleton clones. Clones expanded in unsorted samples were annotated as CD4+, CD8+ or unknown by matching protein sequences in sorted samples from the same patient. Diversity changes from C1D1 to C4D1 were tested in paired samples using Wilcoxon tests. TCRdb retrieved this table from immuneACCESS and kept in-frame rearrangements only. Not all clones are present; in checked studies, unresolved V genes account for under half, and no reason is known for the remainder. Clone size and V and J calls were adopted from that table, with D and trimming inferred from the DNA. This sample comprises around 13,000 clones, about nine tenths of them detected only once. The top ten constitute 0.5% of the sample.

Turning to this clone: Its recognized antigen is unknown. No clone much larger than this one lies a single base away; base qualities are absent.

Explained via the paper, the time point label denotes: cycle 1 day 1 (C1D1), immediately before nivolumab initiation. Every trial patient had relapsed after autologous stem cell transplantation, and cohorts A, B and C differed in prior brentuximab vedotin exposure. CD4+ T cells were purified from thawed PBMCs by magnetic negative selection with a Miltenyi CD4+ T cell isolation kit. The trial cohort was composed of roughly 60 patients with relapsed/refractory classical Hodgkin lymphoma, for whom complete response, partial response or progressive disease was recorded as best overall response. Single-agent nivolumab was administered to trial patients in the multi-cohort phase II CheckMate 205 trial. An independent review committee assessed best overall response by applying the 2007 International Working Group response criteria. Trial PBMCs were obtained immediately prior to nivolumab initiation (C1D1) and on therapy at cycle 2 day 1 and cycle 4 day 1. After peripheral blood was drawn into 8 mL Vacutainer Cell Preparation Tubes, PBMCs were isolated by centrifugation and then cryopreserved. Purified CD4+ and CD8+ fractions were prepared only for cases where an additional PBMC sample was available. On LS columns in a quadroMACS separator, the magnetically labelled cells were depleted, and the flow-through was collected as the purified fraction.

The material sequenced was CD4+ T cells from blood, taken at baseline. The chain is assembled from TRBV5-1 and TRBJ2-1; the D gene is unclear. This clonotype was sampled from a human donor with classical Hodgkin lymphoma. The CDR3 region: CASSERVGSYNEQFF. In nucleotide form, the sequence is TGCGCCAGCAGCGAGAGAGTGGGGTCCTACAATGAGCAGTTCTTC.